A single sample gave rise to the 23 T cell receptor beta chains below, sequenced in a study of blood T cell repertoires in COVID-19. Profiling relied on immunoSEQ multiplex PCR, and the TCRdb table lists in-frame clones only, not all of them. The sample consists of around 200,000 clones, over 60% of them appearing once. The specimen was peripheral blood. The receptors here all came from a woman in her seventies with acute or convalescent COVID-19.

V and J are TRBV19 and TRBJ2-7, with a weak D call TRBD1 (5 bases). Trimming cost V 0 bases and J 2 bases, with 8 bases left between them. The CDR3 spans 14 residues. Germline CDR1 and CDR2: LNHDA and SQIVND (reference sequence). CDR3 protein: CASSIEGPPYEQYF. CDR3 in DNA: TGTGCCAGTAGTATAGAGGGGCCACCCTACGAGCAGTACTTC.

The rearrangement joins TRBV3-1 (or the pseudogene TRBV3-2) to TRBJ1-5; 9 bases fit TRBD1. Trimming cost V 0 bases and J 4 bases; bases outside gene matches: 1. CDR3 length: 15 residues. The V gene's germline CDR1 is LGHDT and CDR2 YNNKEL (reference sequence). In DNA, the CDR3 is TGTGCCAGCAGCCAAGAGACAGGGGGAAATCAGCCCCAGCATTTT. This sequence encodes CASSQETGGNQPQHF.

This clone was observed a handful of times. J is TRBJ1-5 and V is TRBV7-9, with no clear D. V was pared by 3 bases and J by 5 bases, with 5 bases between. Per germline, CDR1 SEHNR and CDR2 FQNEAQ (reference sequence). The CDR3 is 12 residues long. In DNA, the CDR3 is TGTGCCAGCAGCTTGGCCGATCAGCCCCAGCATTTT. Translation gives CASSLADQPQHF.

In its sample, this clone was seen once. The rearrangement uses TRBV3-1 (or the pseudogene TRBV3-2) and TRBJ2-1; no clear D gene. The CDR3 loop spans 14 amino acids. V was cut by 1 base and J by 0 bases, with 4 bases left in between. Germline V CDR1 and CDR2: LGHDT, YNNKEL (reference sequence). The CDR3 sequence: CASSQVLSYNEQFF. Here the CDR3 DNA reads TGTGCCAGCAGCCAAGTCCTCTCCTACAATGAGCAGTTCTTC.

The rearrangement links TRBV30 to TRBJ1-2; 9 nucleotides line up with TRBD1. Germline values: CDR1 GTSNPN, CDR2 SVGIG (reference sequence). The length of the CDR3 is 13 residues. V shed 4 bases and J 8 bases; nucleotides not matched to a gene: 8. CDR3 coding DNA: TGTGCCTGGATGGGGACAGGGAAATGGGGCTACACCTTC. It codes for CAWMGTGKWGYTF.

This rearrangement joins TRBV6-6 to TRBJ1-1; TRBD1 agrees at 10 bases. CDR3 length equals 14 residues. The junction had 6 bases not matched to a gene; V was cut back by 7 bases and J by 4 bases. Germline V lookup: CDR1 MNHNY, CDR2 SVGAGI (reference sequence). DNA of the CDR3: TGTGCCAGCACAAACCGGGACAGGGGCACTGAAGCTTTCTTT. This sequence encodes CASTNRDRGTEAFF.

CDR3 sequence: CASSSGTGDAYEQYF. The CDR3 DNA follows: TGTGCCAGCTCGTCCGGGACAGGGGATGCCTACGAGCAGTACTTC. This rearrangement joins TRBV18 to TRBJ2-7; 10 positions match TRBD1. V shed 6 bases and J 2 bases; nucleotides not matched to a gene: 7. Germline values: CDR1 KGHSH, CDR2 LQKENI. CDR3 size: 15 residues.

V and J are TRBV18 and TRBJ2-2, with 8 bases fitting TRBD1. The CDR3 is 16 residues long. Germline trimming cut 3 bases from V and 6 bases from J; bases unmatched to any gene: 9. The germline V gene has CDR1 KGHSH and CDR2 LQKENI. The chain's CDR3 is CASSPLTGVSPGELFF. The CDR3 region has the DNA TGTGCCAGCTCACCGCTGACAGGGGTATCGCCCGGGGAGCTGTTTTTT.

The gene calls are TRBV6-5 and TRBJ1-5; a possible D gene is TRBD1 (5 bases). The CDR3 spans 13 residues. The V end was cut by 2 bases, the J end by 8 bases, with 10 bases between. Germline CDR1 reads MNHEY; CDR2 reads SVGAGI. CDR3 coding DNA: TGTGCCAGCAGTTACGGGGCACAAGAGCCCCAGCATTTT. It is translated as CASSYGAQEPQHF.

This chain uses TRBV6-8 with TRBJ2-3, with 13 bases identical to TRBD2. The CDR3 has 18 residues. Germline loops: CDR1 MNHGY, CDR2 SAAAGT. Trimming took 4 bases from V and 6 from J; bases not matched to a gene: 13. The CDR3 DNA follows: TGTGCCAGCAGTTGCACTAGCGGGAGGGCCGCGGTTCCGGATACGCAGTATTTT. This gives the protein CASSCTSGRAAVPDTQYF.

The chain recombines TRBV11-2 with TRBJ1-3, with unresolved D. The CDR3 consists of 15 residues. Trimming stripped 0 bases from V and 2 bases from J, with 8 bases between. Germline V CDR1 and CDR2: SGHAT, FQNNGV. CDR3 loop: CASSLDGRAGNTIYF. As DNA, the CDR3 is TGTGCCAGCAGCTTAGATGGGCGGGCTGGAAACACCATATATTTT.

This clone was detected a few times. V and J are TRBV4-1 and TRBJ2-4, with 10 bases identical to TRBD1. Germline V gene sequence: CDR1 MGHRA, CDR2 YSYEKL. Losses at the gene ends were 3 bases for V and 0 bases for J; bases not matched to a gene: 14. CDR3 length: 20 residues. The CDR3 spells CASSQGPGQGSLGAKNIQYF. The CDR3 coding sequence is TGCGCCAGCAGCCAGGGACCGGGACAGGGGAGTTTGGGAGCCAAAAACATTCAGTACTTC.

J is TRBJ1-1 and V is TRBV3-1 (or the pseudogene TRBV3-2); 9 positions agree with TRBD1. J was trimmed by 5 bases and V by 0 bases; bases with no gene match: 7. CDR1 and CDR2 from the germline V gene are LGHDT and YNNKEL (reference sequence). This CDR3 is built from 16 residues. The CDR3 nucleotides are TGTGCCAGCAGCCAAGATAGGAGGACAGGGGAAACTGAAGCTTTCTTT. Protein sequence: CASSQDRRTGETEAFF.

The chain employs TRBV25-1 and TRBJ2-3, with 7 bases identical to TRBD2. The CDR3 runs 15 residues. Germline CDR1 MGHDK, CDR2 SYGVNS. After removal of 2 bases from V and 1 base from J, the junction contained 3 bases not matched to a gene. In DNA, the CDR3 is TGTGCCAGCAGTGAAGCGGGAGTGGGCACAGATACGCAGTATTTT. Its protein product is CASSEAGVGTDTQYF.

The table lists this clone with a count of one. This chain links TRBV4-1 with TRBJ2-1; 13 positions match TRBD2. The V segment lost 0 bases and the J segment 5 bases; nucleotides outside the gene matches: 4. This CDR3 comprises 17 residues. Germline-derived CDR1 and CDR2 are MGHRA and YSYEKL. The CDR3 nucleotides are TGCGCCAGCAGCCAAGATCCGGGACTAGCGGGAAACAATGAGCAGTTCTTC. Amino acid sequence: CASSQDPGLAGNNEQFF.

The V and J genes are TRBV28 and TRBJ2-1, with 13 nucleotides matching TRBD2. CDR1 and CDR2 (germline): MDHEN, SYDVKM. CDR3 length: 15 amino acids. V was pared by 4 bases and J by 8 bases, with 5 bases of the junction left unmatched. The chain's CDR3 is CASSSGTSGIDEQFF. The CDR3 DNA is TGTGCCAGCAGTTCCGGGACTAGCGGGATCGATGAGCAGTTCTTC. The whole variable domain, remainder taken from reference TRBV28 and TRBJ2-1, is DVKVTQSSRYLVKRTGEKVFLECVQDMDHENMFWYRQDPGLGLRLIYFSYDVKMKEKGDIPEGYSVSREKKERFSLILESASTNQTSMYLCASSSGTSGIDEQFFGPGTRLTVL.

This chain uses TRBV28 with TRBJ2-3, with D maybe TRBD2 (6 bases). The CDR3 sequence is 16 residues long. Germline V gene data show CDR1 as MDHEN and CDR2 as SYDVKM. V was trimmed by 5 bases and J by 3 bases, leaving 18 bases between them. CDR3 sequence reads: CASSPRIGAGTDTQYF. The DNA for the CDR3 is TGTGCCAGCAGTCCCCGAATTGGGGCGGGGACAGATACGCAGTATTTT.

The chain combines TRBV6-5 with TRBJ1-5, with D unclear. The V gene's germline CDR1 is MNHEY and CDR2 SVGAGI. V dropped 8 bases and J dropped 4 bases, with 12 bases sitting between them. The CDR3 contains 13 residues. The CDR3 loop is CASRRSQNQPQHF. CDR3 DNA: TGTGCCAGCCGCCGGTCCCAAAATCAGCCCCAGCATTTT.

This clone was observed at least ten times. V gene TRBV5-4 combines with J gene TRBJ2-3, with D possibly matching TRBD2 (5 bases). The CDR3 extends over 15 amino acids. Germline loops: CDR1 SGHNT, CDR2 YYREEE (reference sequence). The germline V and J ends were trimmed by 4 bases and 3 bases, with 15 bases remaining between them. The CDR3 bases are TGTGCCAGCAGCCCCCGGGTAGGCGGGACAGATACGCAGTATTTT. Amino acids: CASSPRVGGTDTQYF.

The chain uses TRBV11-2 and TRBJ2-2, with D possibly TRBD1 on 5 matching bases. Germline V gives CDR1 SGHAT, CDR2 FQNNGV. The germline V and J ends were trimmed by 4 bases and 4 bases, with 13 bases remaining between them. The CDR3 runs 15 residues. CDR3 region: CASSSSGWGTGELFF. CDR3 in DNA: TGTGCCAGCAGCTCCTCAGGGTGGGGCACCGGGGAGCTGTTTTTT. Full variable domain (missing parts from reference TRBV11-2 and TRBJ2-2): EAGVAQSPRYKIIEKRQSVAFWCNPISGHATLYWYQQILGQGPKLLIQFQNNGVVDDSQLPKDRFSAERLKGVDSTLKIQPAKLEDSAVYLCASSSSGWGTGELFFGEGSRLTVL.

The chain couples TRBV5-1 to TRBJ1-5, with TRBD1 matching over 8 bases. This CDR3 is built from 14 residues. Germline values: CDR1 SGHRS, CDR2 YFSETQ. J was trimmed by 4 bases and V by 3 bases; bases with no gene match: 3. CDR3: CASSSGQANQPQHF. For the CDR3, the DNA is TGCGCCAGCAGCTCGGGACAGGCTAATCAGCCCCAGCATTTT. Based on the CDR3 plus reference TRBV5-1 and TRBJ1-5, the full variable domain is KAGVTQTPRYLIKTRGQQVTLSCSPISGHRSVSWYQQTPGQGLQFLFEYFSETQRNKGNFPGRFSGRQFSNSRSEMNVSTLELGDSALYLCASSSGQANQPQHFGDGTRLSIL.

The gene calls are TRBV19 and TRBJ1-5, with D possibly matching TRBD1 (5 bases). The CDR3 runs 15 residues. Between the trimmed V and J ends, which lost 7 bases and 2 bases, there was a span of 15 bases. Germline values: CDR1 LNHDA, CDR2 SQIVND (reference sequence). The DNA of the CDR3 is TGTGCCAGTAATCCCGGGGGGTCGGGCAATCAGCCCCAGCATTTT. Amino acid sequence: CASNPGGSGNQPQHF.

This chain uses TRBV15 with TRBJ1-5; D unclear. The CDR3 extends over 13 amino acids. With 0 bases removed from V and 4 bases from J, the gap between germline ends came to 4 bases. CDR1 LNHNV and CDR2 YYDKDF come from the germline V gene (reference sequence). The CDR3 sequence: CATSRDPNQPQHF. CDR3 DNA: TGTGCCACCAGCAGAGATCCTAATCAGCCCCAGCATTTT.